The clone carrying this T cell receptor beta chain has just a few counts. What it binds is not known. The CDR3 is made up of 15 amino acids. Germline CDR1 and CDR2: SGHRS and YFSETQ. With 5 bases clipped from V and 5 bases from J, the junction kept 5 bases outside the gene matches. The sample is drawn from a study of T-cell reconstitution after alpha-beta-depleted transplantation in children. Study results and limitations: Two months or so post-transplant, alpha-beta T cells reportedly derived from several hundred expanded graft clones. The study traced high day-60 TCRbeta diversity in some patients to surviving recipient T cells and thymic progenitors. T-cell counts and diversity at one year following transplant were attributed mainly to newly produced T cells.

Construction of the TCRbeta library involved unique molecular identifiers. One entry per CDR3 protein results from TCRdb running MiXCR on the PCR reads. The data hold 530,000 or so distinct CDR3 sequences, with 20% to 30% observed a single time. Sequencing was performed on PBMCs, taken before TCRalphabeta/CD19-depleted stem cell transplant. The chain couples TRBV5-1 to TRBJ2-1, with 12 bases lining up with TRBD2. This sequence originates from a boy under two years old with Wiskott-Aldrich syndrome, due to receive a stem cell transplant. The CDR3 region is CASRSGLAGNNEQFF. In DNA, the CDR3 is TGCGCCAGCAGGTCAGGACTAGCGGGGAACAATGAGCAGTTCTTC.